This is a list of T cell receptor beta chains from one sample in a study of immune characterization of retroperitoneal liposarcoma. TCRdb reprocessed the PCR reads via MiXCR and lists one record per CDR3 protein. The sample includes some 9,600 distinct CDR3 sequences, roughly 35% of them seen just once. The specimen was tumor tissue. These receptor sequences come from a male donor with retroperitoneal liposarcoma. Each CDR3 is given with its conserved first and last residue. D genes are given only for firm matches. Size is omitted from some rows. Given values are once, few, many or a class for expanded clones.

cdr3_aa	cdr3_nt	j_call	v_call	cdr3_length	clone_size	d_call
CASSLGREGYNEQFF	TGTGCCAGCAGTTTGGGTCGGGAGGGCTACAATGAGCAGTTCTTC	TRBJ2-1	TRBV27	15	.	TRBD2
CASSPAGRSGETQFF	TGTGCTAGCAGCCCGGCAGGGAGGAGTGGAGAGACCCAGTTCTTC	TRBJ2-1	TRBV7-7	15	many	.
CAGAPGLAGDGTQYF	TGTGCCGGAGCCCCGGGACTAGCGGGTGATGGGACCCAGTACTTC	TRBJ2-5	TRBV6-1	15	.	TRBD2
CASMEASGSDTQYF	TGTGCCAGCATGGAAGCTAGCGGGAGTGATACGCAGTATTTT	TRBJ2-3	TRBV6-1	14	few	TRBD2
CASGLEGTPQETQYF	TGTGCTAGTGGTTTGGAAGGGACACCCCAAGAGACCCAGTACTTC	TRBJ2-5	TRBV12-5	15	.	.
CASRGQVYGYTF	TGTGCCAGCAGAGGACAGGTCTATGGCTACACCTTC	TRBJ1-2	TRBV6-8	12	.	TRBD1
CASSELGLEGGEQYF	TGTGCCAGCAGTGAGCTGGGACTAGAGGGGGGTGAGCAGTACTTC	TRBJ2-4	TRBV6-1	15	few	TRBD2
CASSDLPQGSYEQYF	TGTGCCAGCAGTGATCTCCCCCAAGGCTCCTACGAGCAGTACTTC	TRBJ2-7	TRBV6-1	15	.	.
CASSEATDTQYF	TGTGCCAGCAGTGAAGCCACAGATACGCAGTATTTT	TRBJ2-3	TRBV6-1	12	.	.
CASSEVDRGYGYTF	TGTGCCAGCAGTGAAGTGGACAGGGGCTATGGCTACACCTTC	TRBJ1-2	TRBV6-1	14	few	TRBD1
CASSLSPYEQYF	TGTGCCAGCAGTCTATCCCCCTACGAGCAGTACTTC	TRBJ2-7	TRBV12-3/TRBV12-4	12	.	.
CASSLVQYEQFF	TGTGCCAGCAGCTTAGTTCAATACGAGCAGTTCTTC	TRBJ2-1	TRBV11-3	12	few	.
CASSELAGGYNEQFF	TGTGCCAGCAGTGAACTAGCGGGGGGGTACAATGAGCAGTTCTTC	TRBJ2-1	TRBV6-1	15	few	TRBD2